This paragraph reports one T cell receptor beta chain. This entry is derived from a study of identical twins. TCRdb reprocessed the 5' RACE reads with MiXCR, giving one entry per CDR3 protein. The table shows hundreds of thousands of distinct CDR3 sequences, with 15% to 20% occurring only once. These same data were also listed under a study on T cells expressing NK-cell markers.

The source material was PBMCs. This TCR was sampled from a woman between 18 and 30 years old in good health.

For the CDR3, the DNA is TGTGCCAGCAGACGAACAGGGAGTGAAGGCTACACCTTC. Translating it yields CASRRTGSEGYTF. J is TRBJ1-2 and V is TRBV6-1; a possible D gene is TRBD1 (6 bases). From germline, CDR1 is MNHNS and CDR2 SASEGT. The CDR3 has 13 amino acids. V shed 6 bases and J shed 8 bases, with 16 bases lying between them.